This TCR beta chain was captured in a study of T cells in Graves' hyperthyroidism and ophthalmopathy. Overall study findings and caveats: The majority of expanded thyroid clonotypes above 0.001 also appeared in blood. Ophthalmopathy and stable hyperthyroidism were separated by a 13 V-J model.

The CDR3 spans 15 residues. V gave up 5 bases and J gave up 8 bases; unmatched junction bases: 9. Germline V lookup: CDR1 MDHEN, CDR2 SYDVKM. It was RNA transcripts that yielded the amplified TCR beta CDR3 regions. First-round RT-PCR targeting the TCR CDR3 was performed with the HTBI primer set. One entry per CDR3 protein results from TCRdb running MiXCR on the multiplex PCR reads. Among roughly 560,000 distinct CDR3 sequences listed, roughly 14% were seen once. This clonotype was seen ten or more times. Its antigen is still unknown. Clinical symptoms, serum thyroxine, TRAb, thyroid ultrasound and orbital computed tomography informed diagnoses.

This clonotype was sampled from a woman between 35 and 50 years old with Graves' ophthalmopathy. The source material was blood. The chain uses TRBV28 and TRBJ1-2; 12 bases agree with TRBD1. Written as DNA, the CDR3 is TGTGCCAGCAGTCACGCCGGGACAGGGGGCTGGGGCTACACCTTC. This translates into CASSHAGTGGWGYTF.